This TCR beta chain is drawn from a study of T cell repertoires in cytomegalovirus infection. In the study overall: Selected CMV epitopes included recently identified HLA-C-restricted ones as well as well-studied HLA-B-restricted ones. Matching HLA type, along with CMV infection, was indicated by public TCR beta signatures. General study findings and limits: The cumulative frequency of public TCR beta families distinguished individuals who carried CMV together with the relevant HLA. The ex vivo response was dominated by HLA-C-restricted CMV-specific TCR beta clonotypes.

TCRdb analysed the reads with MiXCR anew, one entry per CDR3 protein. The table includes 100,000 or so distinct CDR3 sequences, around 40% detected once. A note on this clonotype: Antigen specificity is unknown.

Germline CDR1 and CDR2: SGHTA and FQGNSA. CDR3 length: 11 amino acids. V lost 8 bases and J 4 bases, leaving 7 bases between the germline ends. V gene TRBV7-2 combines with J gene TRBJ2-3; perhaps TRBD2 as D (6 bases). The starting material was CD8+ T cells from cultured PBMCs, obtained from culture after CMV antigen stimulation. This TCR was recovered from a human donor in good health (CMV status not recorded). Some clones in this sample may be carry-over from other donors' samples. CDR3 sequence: CASGGSDTQYF. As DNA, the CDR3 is TGTGCCAGCGGAGGGTCAGATACGCAGTATTTT. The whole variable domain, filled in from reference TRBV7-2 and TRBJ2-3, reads GAGVSQSPSNKVTEKGKDVELRCDPISGHTALYWYRQSLGQGLEFLIYFQGNSAPDKSGLPSDRFSAERTGGSVSTLTIQRTQQEDSAVYLCASGGSDTQYFGPGTRLTVL.